The 13 T cell receptor beta chains below all came from one sample that was sequenced in a study of T cell repertoires in cytomegalovirus infection. No antigen is known for these receptors. TCRdb ran MiXCR on the reads and lists one entry per CDR3 protein. The table lists approximately 1,000,000 distinct CDR3 sequences, 30% to 40% of them singletons. The sample in question was cultured CD8+ T cells from PBMCs, obtained from culture after CMV antigen stimulation. These receptors all come from a human donor in good health (CMV status not recorded). Some clones in this sample may be carry-over from other donors' samples.

About this clonotype: A read error may account for a junction end that differs from germline. V and J are TRBV20-1 and TRBJ2-1, with TRBD2 matching 7 bases. The germline gives CDR1 DFQATT, CDR2 SNEGSKA (reference sequence). This CDR3 comprises 12 residues. The CDR3 nucleotides are TGCAGTGCCTCCGGACTAGAGCATGAGCAGTTCTTT. It translates to CSASGLEHEQFF.

The chain joins TRBV7-9 to TRBJ1-1, with D hard to call. The V end was cut by 5 bases, the J end by 0 bases, with 10 bases between. Germline CDR1 and CDR2: SEHNR and FQNEAQ (reference sequence). This CDR3 contains 14 residues. CDR3: CASSPDNMNTEAFF. In nucleotides, the CDR3 is TGTGCCAGCAGCCCGGATAACATGAACACTGAAGCTTTCTTT.

The V gene is TRBV19, the J gene TRBJ2-1, with D possibly being TRBD2 (6 bases). Germline loops: CDR1 LNHDA, CDR2 SQIVND (reference sequence). Trimming took 5 bases from V and 7 from J, leaving 15 bases between them. The CDR3 totals 14 residues. CDR3 bases: TGTGCCAGTAGTCTACTAACGGGGGATAATGAGCAGTTCTTC. Residues: CASSLLTGDNEQFF.

The sample holds many counts of this clonotype. The V and J genes are TRBV7-6 and TRBJ1-2, with no clear D. Trimming removed 2 bases at V and 0 bases at J, with 13 bases between. CDR1 and CDR2 (germline): SGHVS, FNYEAQ. CDR3 size: 16 residues. The CDR3 DNA reads TGTGCCAGCAGCTTATTTTCGTGGGGAGCTAACTATGGCTACACCTTC. It is translated as CASSLFSWGANYGYTF. Using reference TRBV7-6 and TRBJ1-2 for the parts outside the CDR3, the full variable domain is GAGVSQSPRYKVTKRGQDVALRCDPISGHVSLYWYRQALGQGPEFLTYFNYEAQQDKSGLPNDRFSAERPEGSISTLTIQRTEQRDSAMYRCASSLFSWGANYGYTFGSGTRLTVV.

Only a few counts were recorded for this clonotype. The CDR3 coding sequence is TGTGCCAGCAGCCATAGCCCCGACGGGGTTAGCAATCAGCCCCAGCATTTT. This sequence encodes CASSHSPDGVSNQPQHF. The V and J genes are TRBV6-2 or TRBV6-3 and TRBJ1-5; D gene unclear. This CDR3 spans 17 amino acids. V lost 6 bases and J 0 bases, leaving 18 bases between the germline ends. Germline values: CDR1 MNHEY, CDR2 SVGEGT.

The chain uses TRBV3-1 and TRBJ2-3; perhaps TRBD1 as D (5 bases). CDR1 is LGHDT, CDR2 YNNKEL, per germline (reference sequence). This CDR3 is 15 amino acids long. Trimming stripped 4 bases from V and 6 bases from J, with 17 bases between. The CDR3 protein is CASSLTGYTADTQYF. CDR3 sequence (DNA): TGTGCCAGCAGCCTCACAGGTTACACCGCGGATACGCAGTATTTT.

The sample holds a few counts of this clonotype. In DNA form, the CDR3 reads TGTGCCAGCAGGGCAGGGGGCGCAGACACTGAAGCTTTCTTT. This codes for CASRAGGADTEAFF. The chain links TRBV7-9 to TRBJ1-1; TRBD1 matches at 8 bases. The J segment lost 3 bases and the V segment lost 6 bases, leaving 6 bases of the junction unmatched. CDR1 SEHNR and CDR2 FQNEAQ come from the germline V gene (reference sequence). CDR3 length equals 14 residues.

The chain carries TRBV15 and TRBJ2-7; D is perhaps TRBD1 (5 bases). Germline V lookup: CDR1 LNHNV, CDR2 YYDKDF (reference sequence). The CDR3 is 15 residues long. V lost 3 bases to trimming and J lost 1 base, with 13 bases between them. The CDR3 protein is CATSSWGEPSYEQYV. The CDR3 nucleotides read TGTGCCACCAGCAGTTGGGGCGAACCTTCCTACGAGCAGTACGTC.

This chain connects TRBV10-3 to TRBJ2-7; possibly TRBD1 for D (7 bases). Germline assignment: CDR1 ENHRY and CDR2 SYGVKD. The ends were cut back, 10 bases at V and 3 bases at J, with 13 bases in the middle. CDR3 size: 12 residues. The CDR3 nucleotides read TGTGCCAGCGGGGACAGCCTCTACGAGCAGTACGTC. Amino acids: CASGDSLYEQYV.

This clonotype has only a few counts. The chain uses TRBV19 and TRBJ2-1; either TRBD1 or TRBD2 may fit D (6 bases each). Germline lookup yields CDR1 LNHDA and CDR2 SQIVND (reference sequence). CDR3 length: 14 amino acids. The V end lost 4 bases, the J end lost 4 bases, and 11 bases lay between the germline ends. The CDR3 reads CASSNAGTYNEQFF. Written as DNA, the CDR3 is TGTGCCAGTAGTAATGCGGGGACATACAATGAGCAGTTCTTC.

This rearrangement joins TRBV9 to TRBJ1-5, with D possibly TRBD1 on 5 matching bases. CDR1 is SGDLS, CDR2 YYNGEE, per germline. The ends were cut back, 3 bases at V and 5 bases at J, with 9 bases in the middle. The CDR3 contains 13 residues. CDR3 loop: CASSGGSDQPQHF. The CDR3 DNA reads as TGTGCCAGCAGCGGGGGGTCGGATCAGCCCCAGCATTTT.

V gene TRBV6-6 combines with J gene TRBJ2-7, with 9 positions matching TRBD2. V dropped 1 base and J dropped 7; count of bases not matched to a gene: 5. The CDR3 has 14 residues. CDR1 is MNHNY and CDR2 is SVGAGI in the germline V gene (reference sequence). Here the CDR3 DNA reads TGTGCCAGCAGTTACTTGAGCGGGGGGAGTGAGCAGTACGTC. Its protein is CASSYLSGGSEQYV.

As concerns this clonotype: With a much larger clone just one base away, this may be a read error. This chain joins TRBV7-6 and TRBJ1-1; maybe TRBD1 (5 bases). This CDR3 has 14 residues. CDR1 is SGHVS and CDR2 is FNYEAQ in the germline V gene. CDR3 DNA: TGTGCCGGCAGCCCGAGCGGGACGCTGGCTGAAGCTTTCTTT. Its protein product is CAGSPSGTLAEAFF.